This T cell receptor (beta chain) was found in a study of T cell changes during pregnancy in multiple sclerosis. The table came from immunoSEQ multiplex PCR; TCRdb's copy has only in-frame clones and leaves some out. This table holds more than 55,000 clones, 75% to 95% found once. The CDR3 spans 14 residues. V lost 5 bases and J lost 4, with 15 bases in between. From germline, CDR1 is MDHEN and CDR2 SYDVKM. The rearrangement links TRBV28 to TRBJ2-7; weak D call: TRBD1 (6 bases). The sample here was peripheral blood, taken after pregnancy. The source is a female donor in good health, enrolled as a control in a pregnancy study. CDR3: CASSTTGPPYEQYF. DNA for the CDR3: TGTGCCAGCAGTACGACAGGCCCCCCTTACGAGCAGTACTTC.